This paragraph covers one TCR beta chain sequence. In the study's own analysis: The assay estimated nucleated cells by amplifying reference gene primers. TCRdb keeps only in-frame clones here, not all; method: immunoSEQ multiplex PCR. V and J calls and clone size are copied from that table; D and trimming were computed from the DNA. The data hold 250,000 to 350,000 clones, with approximately 85% observed a single time. The data originate from a study of blood T cell repertoires in COVID-19. Across the whole study: Samples representing acute and convalescent COVID-19 were sourced from the United States, Italy and Spain. T cells, B-cell-depleted T cells, or PBMCs provided the cDNA or gDNA that served as material.

V shed 3 bases and J shed 2 bases, with 15 bases lying between them. Per germline, CDR1 SGHDT and CDR2 YYEEEE. The length of the CDR3 is 15 residues. The source is a woman in her forties or fifties with acute or convalescent COVID-19. The chain is built from TRBV5-6 and TRBJ2-7, with D hard to call. The material sequenced was peripheral blood. CDR3 sequence (DNA): TGTGCCAGCAGCTCCCCGCGCCACGTCACCTACGAGCAGTACTTC. As protein: CASSSPRHVTYEQYF.